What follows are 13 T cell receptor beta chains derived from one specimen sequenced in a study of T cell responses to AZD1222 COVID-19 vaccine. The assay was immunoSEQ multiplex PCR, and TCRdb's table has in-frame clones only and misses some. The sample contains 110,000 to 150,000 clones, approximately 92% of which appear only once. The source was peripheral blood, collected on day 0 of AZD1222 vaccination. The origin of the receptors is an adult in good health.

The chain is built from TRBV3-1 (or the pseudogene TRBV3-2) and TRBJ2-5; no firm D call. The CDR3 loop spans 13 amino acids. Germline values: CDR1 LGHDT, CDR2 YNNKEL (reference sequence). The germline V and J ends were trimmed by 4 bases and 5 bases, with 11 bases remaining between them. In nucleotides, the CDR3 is TGTGCCAGCAGCCTCCCGTTGGGGGAGACCCAGTACTTC. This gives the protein CASSLPLGETQYF.

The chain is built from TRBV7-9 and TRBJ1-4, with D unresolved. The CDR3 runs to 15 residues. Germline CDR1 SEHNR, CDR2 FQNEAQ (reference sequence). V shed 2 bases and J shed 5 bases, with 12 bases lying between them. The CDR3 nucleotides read TGTGCCAGCAGCTTAATCAGGTCCGGCAATGAAAAACTGTTTTTT. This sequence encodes CASSLIRSGNEKLFF. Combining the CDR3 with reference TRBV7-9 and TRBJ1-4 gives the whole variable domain DTGVSQNPRHKITKRGQNVTFRCDPISEHNRLYWYRQTLGQGPEFLTYFQNEAQLEKSRLLSDRFSAERPKGSFSTLEIQRTEQGDSAMYLCASSLIRSGNEKLFFGSGTQLSVL.

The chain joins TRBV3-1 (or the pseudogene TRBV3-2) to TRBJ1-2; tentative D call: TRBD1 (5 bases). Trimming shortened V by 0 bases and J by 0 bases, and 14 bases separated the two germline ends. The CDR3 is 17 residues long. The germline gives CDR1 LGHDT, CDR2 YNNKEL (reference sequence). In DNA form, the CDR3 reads TGTGCCAGCAGCCAAGATCGCAGGGTTCGGGCTAACTATGGCTACACCTTC. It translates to CASSQDRRVRANYGYTF.

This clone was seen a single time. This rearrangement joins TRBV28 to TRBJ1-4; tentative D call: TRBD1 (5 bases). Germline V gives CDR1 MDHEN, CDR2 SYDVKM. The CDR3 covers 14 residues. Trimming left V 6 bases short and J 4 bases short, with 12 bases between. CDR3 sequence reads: CASRTTVSNEKLFF. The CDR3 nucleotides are TGTGCCAGCAGGACGACAGTTAGTAATGAAAAACTGTTTTTT. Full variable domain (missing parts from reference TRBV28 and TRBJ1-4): DVKVTQSSRYLVKRTGEKVFLECVQDMDHENMFWYRQDPGLGLRLIYFSYDVKMKEKGDIPEGYSVSREKKERFSLILESASTNQTSMYLCASRTTVSNEKLFFGSGTQLSVL.

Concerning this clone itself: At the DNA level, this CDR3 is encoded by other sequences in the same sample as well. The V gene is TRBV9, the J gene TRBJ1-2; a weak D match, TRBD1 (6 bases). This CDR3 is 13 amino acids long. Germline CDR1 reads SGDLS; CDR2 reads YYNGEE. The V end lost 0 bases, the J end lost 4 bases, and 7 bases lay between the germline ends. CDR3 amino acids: CASSVGGGYGYTF. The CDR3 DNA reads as TGTGCCAGCAGCGTAGGAGGGGGCTATGGCTACACCTTC. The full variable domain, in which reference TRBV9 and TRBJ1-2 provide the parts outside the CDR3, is DSGVTQTPKHLITATGQRVTLRCSPRSGDLSVYWYQQSLDQGLQFLIQYYNGEERAKGNILERFSAQQFPDLHSELNLSSLELGDSALYFCASSVGGGYGYTFGSGTRLTVV.

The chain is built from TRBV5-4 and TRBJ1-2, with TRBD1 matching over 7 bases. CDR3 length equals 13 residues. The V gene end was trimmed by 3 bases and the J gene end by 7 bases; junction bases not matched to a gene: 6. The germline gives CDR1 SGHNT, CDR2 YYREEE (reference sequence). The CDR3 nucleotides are TGTGCCAGCAGCTCCACAGGGGACTTTGGCTACACCTTC. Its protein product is CASSSTGDFGYTF. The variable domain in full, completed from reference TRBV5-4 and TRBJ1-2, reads ETGVTQSPTHLIKTRGQQVTLRCSSQSGHNTVSWYQQALGQGPQFIFQYYREEENGRGNFPPRFSGLQFPNYSSELNVNALELDDSALYLCASSSTGDFGYTFGSGTRLTVV.

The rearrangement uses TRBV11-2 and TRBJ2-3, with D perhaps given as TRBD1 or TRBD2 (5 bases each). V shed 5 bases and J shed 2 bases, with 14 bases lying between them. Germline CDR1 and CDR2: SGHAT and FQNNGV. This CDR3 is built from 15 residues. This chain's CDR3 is CASSIGTAYTDTQYF. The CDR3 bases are TGTGCCAGCAGCATAGGGACGGCGTACACAGATACGCAGTATTTT. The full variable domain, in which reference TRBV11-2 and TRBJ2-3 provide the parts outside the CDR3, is EAGVAQSPRYKIIEKRQSVAFWCNPISGHATLYWYQQILGQGPKLLIQFQNNGVVDDSQLPKDRFSAERLKGVDSTLKIQPAKLEDSAVYLCASSIGTAYTDTQYFGPGTRLTVL.

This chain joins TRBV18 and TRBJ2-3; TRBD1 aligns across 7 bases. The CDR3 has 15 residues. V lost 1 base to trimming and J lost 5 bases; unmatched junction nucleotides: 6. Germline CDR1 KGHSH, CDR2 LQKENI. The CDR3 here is CASSPLQGDGDTQYF. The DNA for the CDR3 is TGTGCCAGCTCACCACTTCAGGGGGATGGAGATACGCAGTATTTT.

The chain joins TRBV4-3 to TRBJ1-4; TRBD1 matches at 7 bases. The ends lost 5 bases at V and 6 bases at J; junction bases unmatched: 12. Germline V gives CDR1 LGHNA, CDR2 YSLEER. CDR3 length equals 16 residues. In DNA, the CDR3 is TGCGCCAGCAGCACAACAGGGGTGGGAGGTCATGAAAAACTGTTTTTT. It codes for CASSTTGVGGHEKLFF.

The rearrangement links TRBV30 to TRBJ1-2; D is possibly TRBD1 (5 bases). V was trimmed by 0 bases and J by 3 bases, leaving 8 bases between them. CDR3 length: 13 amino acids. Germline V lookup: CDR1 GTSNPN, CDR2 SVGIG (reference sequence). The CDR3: CAWSVGGDYGYTF. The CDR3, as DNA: TGTGCCTGGAGTGTGGGGGGAGACTATGGCTACACCTTC.

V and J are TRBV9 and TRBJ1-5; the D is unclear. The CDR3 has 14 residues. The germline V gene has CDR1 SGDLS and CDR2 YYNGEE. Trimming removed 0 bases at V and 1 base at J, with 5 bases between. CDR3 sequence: CASSVGKSNQPQHF. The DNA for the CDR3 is TGTGCCAGCAGCGTAGGCAAGAGCAATCAGCCCCAGCATTTT.

Here the CDR3 reads CASSLWENTEAFF. CDR3 DNA sequence: TGTGCCAGCAGTTTGTGGGAGAACACTGAAGCTTTCTTT. The V and J genes are TRBV27 and TRBJ1-1; D remains ambiguous. Deletions cut 3 bases from V and 1 base from J, with 6 bases between. This CDR3 is 13 amino acids long. Looked up from germline, CDR1 is MNHEY and CDR2 is SMNVEV (reference sequence).

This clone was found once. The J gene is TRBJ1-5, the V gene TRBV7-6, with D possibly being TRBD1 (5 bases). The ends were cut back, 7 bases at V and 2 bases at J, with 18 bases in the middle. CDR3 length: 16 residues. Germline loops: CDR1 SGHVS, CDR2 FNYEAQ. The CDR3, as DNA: TGTGCCAGCACCTGGGGGGGGATAGGTGGCAATCAGCCCCAGCATTTT. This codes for CASTWGGIGGNQPQHF.